The 27 T cell receptor beta chains given below trace back to one sample, sequenced in a study of blood T cell repertoires in COVID-19. Only in-frame clones appear in the TCRdb table, and some are missing; sequencing was by immunoSEQ multiplex PCR. The data contain some 240,000 clones, almost 85% of them singletons. Input material: peripheral blood. All receptors come from a woman in her seventies with COVID-19, enrolled during active disease.

This rearrangement joins TRBV4-1 to TRBJ1-1; TRBD1 agrees at 7 bases. V dropped 1 base and J dropped 5; count of bases not matched to a gene: 1. The CDR3 length is 13 residues. Germline CDR1 and CDR2: MGHRA and YSYEKL. This chain's CDR3 is CASSQVQGTEAFF. DNA of the CDR3: TGCGCCAGCAGCCAAGTACAGGGGACTGAAGCTTTCTTT.

CDR3 amino acids: CASSSWTGEETQYF. The CDR3 DNA reads as TGCGCCAGCAGCTCTTGGACAGGAGAAGAGACCCAGTACTTC. The chain carries TRBV5-1 and TRBJ2-5; 7 positions match TRBD1. J was trimmed by 3 bases and V by 3 bases; bases with no gene match: 5. The CDR3 is made up of 14 amino acids. Germline CDR1 reads SGHRS; CDR2 reads YFSETQ.

J is TRBJ2-2 and V is TRBV27; 16 bases match TRBD2. This CDR3 contains 18 residues. The junction had 7 bases not matched to a gene; V was cut back by 5 bases and J by 4 bases. Germline assignment: CDR1 MNHEY and CDR2 SMNVEV (reference sequence). Here the CDR3 reads CASSAGLAGGPGTGELFF. The CDR3 DNA follows: TGTGCCAGCAGTGCGGGACTAGCGGGAGGGCCTGGCACCGGGGAGCTGTTTTTT.

The CDR3 is CAIRPQASNTEAFF. CDR3 DNA sequence: TGTGCCATCAGGCCCCAAGCTTCGAACACTGAAGCTTTCTTT. V gene TRBV10-3 combines with J gene TRBJ1-1; D is uncertain. The length of the CDR3 is 14 residues. Germline V gene lookup returns CDR1 ENHRY and CDR2 SYGVKD. The germline V and J ends were trimmed by 6 bases and 1 base, with 12 bases remaining between them.

The V gene is TRBV7-6, the J gene TRBJ2-5; D is unresolved. The ends were cut back, 4 bases at V and 2 bases at J, with 14 bases in the middle. Germline CDR1 is SGHVS and CDR2 is FNYEAQ. The CDR3 is 15 amino acids. CDR3: CASSSINAAQETQYF. The CDR3 DNA sequence: TGTGCCAGCAGCTCGATAAATGCGGCGCAAGAGACCCAGTACTTC.

V usage is TRBV7-2 and J usage is TRBJ1-5; D remains unclear. The CDR3 is 14 amino acids. Germline CDR1 and CDR2: SGHTA and FQGNSA. Trimming removed 3 bases at V and 7 bases at J, with 13 bases between. This chain's CDR3 is CASSFLGSQQPQHF. The CDR3 region has the DNA TGTGCCAGCAGCTTTCTGGGGAGTCAACAGCCCCAGCATTTT.

This clone has more than one count but fewer than ten. The chain links TRBV27 to TRBJ2-3; 11 bases are a match to TRBD2. Looked up from germline, CDR1 is MNHEY and CDR2 is SMNVEV (reference sequence). The CDR3 is made up of 21 amino acids. With V trimmed by 4 bases and J by 0 bases, 18 bases remained unmatched. CDR3 nucleotides: TGTGCCAGCAGTTCGATTTGGATTAGTAGCGGGAGGGCCCCTAGCACAGATACGCAGTATTTT. It translates to CASSSIWISSGRAPSTDTQYF.

The chain couples TRBV2 to TRBJ2-5, with TRBD1 matching 8 bases. The V and J ends lost 6 bases and 4 bases, in that order; junction bases with no gene match: 4. In germline, CDR1 is SNHLY, CDR2 FYNNEI. The CDR3 has 13 residues. CDR3 in amino acids: CASSRQGRETQYF. Written as DNA, the CDR3 is TGTGCCAGCAGCAGACAGGGGAGAGAGACCCAGTACTTC.

This chain uses TRBV14 with TRBJ1-6; the D gene is possibly TRBD1 (5 bases). The CDR3 is made up of 14 amino acids. The ends were cut back, 2 bases at V and 8 bases at J, with 10 bases in the middle. The germline gives CDR1 SGHDN, CDR2 FVKESK. CDR3: CASSQPGFYSPLHF. In nucleotides, the CDR3 is TGTGCCAGCAGCCAACCAGGGTTTTATTCACCCCTCCACTTT.

This clone was counted a single time. The genes are TRBV29-1 and TRBJ1-2, with TRBD1 identical over 10 bases. The CDR3 contains 13 residues. The germline CDR1 and CDR2 sequences are SQVTM and ANQGSEA. V lost 5 bases and J lost 7; bases outside the gene matches: 7. The chain's CDR3 is CSVLWDRGRGYTF. The CDR3 coding sequence is TGCAGCGTTCTTTGGGACAGGGGTCGTGGCTACACCTTC.

The chain uses TRBV19 and TRBJ1-2, with 9 bases matching TRBD1. The junction had 6 bases not matched to a gene; V was cut back by 4 bases and J by 3 bases. Germline CDR1 is LNHDA and CDR2 is SQIVND (reference sequence). The CDR3 is made up of 15 amino acids. The CDR3 nucleotides are TGTGCCAGTAGTACCCCGGGACAGGGAGACTATGGCTACACCTTC. Translated: CASSTPGQGDYGYTF.

The V call is TRBV3-1 (or the pseudogene TRBV3-2), the J call TRBJ2-1; 13 positions agree with TRBD2. This CDR3 comprises 13 residues. Germline assignment: CDR1 LGHDT and CDR2 YNNKEL (reference sequence). Trimming at V came to 8 bases and at J to 9 bases, leaving 4 bases not matched to a gene. In DNA form, the CDR3 reads TGTGCCAGCGGGACTAGCGGGAAAGTTGAGCAGTTCTTC. It is translated as CASGTSGKVEQFF.

CDR3 in DNA: TGTGCCAGCTCACCACGACAGGGAAATTCAGGTTCAACTAATGAAAAACTGTTTTTT. Amino acids: CASSPRQGNSGSTNEKLFF. The chain is built from TRBV18 and TRBJ1-4, with 7 bases lining up with TRBD1. In germline, CDR1 is KGHSH, CDR2 LQKENI. The CDR3 is 19 residues long. J was trimmed by 0 bases and V by 1 base; bases with no gene match: 11.

The chain recombines TRBV29-1 with TRBJ1-2; TRBD1 matches 8 bases. This CDR3 region has 12 residues. J gave up 4 bases and V 7 bases, and 5 bases lay outside the gene matches. Germline V gives CDR1 SQVTM, CDR2 ANQGSEA. As DNA, the CDR3 is TGCAGCGCGGACAGGGCCCGCTATGGCTACACCTTC. Protein sequence: CSADRARYGYTF. The full variable domain, in which reference TRBV29-1 and TRBJ1-2 provide the parts outside the CDR3, is SAVISQKPSRDICQRGTSLTIQCQVDSQVTMMFWYRQQPGQSLTLIATANQGSEATYESGFVIDKFPISRPNLTFSTLTVSNMSPEDSSIYLCSADRARYGYTFGSGTRLTVV.

The chain combines TRBV10-2 with TRBJ2-7, with 7 bases aligning to TRBD2. CDR3 length: 15 amino acids. V lost 8 bases to trimming and J lost 2 bases; unmatched junction nucleotides: 12. Germline CDR1 is WSHSY and CDR2 is SAAADI. In DNA, the CDR3 is TGCGCCAGCGCCCCCTCTAGCGGAACTCCCTACGAGCAGTACTTC. Its protein is CASAPSSGTPYEQYF.

The genes are TRBV3-1 (or the pseudogene TRBV3-2) and TRBJ1-3, with TRBD1 matching 7 bases. V gave up 0 bases and J gave up 4 bases; unmatched junction bases: 3. The CDR3 has 15 residues. The germline V gene encodes CDR1 LGHDT and CDR2 YNNKEL (reference sequence). CDR3 bases: TGTGCCAGCAGCCAAGAAGGGGGCCAGGGAAACACCATATATTTT. Encoded protein: CASSQEGGQGNTIYF.

The chain links TRBV19 to TRBJ2-3, with 8 bases fitting TRBD2. V lost 3 bases to trimming and J lost 6 bases; unmatched junction nucleotides: 14. The V gene's germline CDR1 is LNHDA and CDR2 SQIVND (reference sequence). This CDR3 has 17 amino acids. For the CDR3, the DNA is TGTGCCAGTAGTATGACTACGTGGGCGGGGGGATTGGATACGCAGTATTTT. This encodes CASSMTTWAGGLDTQYF.

This clone was seen a single time. The chain has TRBV20-1 and TRBJ2-1; TRBD2 matches 11 bases. The V segment lost 3 bases and the J segment 4 bases; nucleotides outside the gene matches: 11. This CDR3 is built from 17 residues. CDR1 and CDR2 (germline): DFQATT, SNEGSKA (reference sequence). The CDR3 is CSASSFVTSGGYNEQFF. The CDR3 nucleotides are TGCAGTGCTAGTTCTTTTGTAACTAGCGGGGGATACAATGAGCAGTTCTTC.

The V and J genes are TRBV7-8 and TRBJ1-2; tentative D call: TRBD1 (5 bases). V dropped 5 bases and J dropped 4 bases, with 17 bases sitting between them. Germline loops: CDR1 SGHVS, CDR2 FQNEAQ. The length of the CDR3 is 15 residues. The CDR3: CASSDPGRGVYGYTF. The CDR3 bases are TGTGCCAGCAGCGATCCGGGACGGGGGGTCTATGGCTACACCTTC.

The chain is built from TRBV4-1 and TRBJ2-1, with TRBD2 matching 14 bases. V shed 2 bases, J shed 6 bases, and the junction held 3 bases outside the gene matches. The CDR3 contains 16 residues. Germline-derived CDR1 and CDR2 are MGHRA and YSYEKL. The CDR3 protein is CASSQLGLAGGNEQFF. In DNA, the CDR3 is TGCGCCAGCAGCCAACTCGGACTAGCGGGAGGCAATGAGCAGTTCTTC.

The rearrangement uses TRBV18 and TRBJ2-3; D is unresolved. This CDR3 spans 11 amino acids. With 6 bases removed from V and 4 bases from J, the gap between germline ends came to 5 bases. The germline CDR1 and CDR2 sequences are KGHSH and LQKENI. CDR3 amino acids: CASSPADTQYF. For the CDR3, the DNA is TGTGCCAGCTCTCCGGCAGATACGCAGTATTTT.

This clone was seen a single time. The chain links TRBV4-2 to TRBJ1-2; maybe TRBD1 (6 bases). Per germline, CDR1 LGHNA and CDR2 YNFKEQ. The CDR3 runs 17 residues. With 2 bases removed from V and 6 bases from J, the gap between germline ends came to 22 bases. The CDR3 loop reads CASSQHPRDTGADGYTF. The CDR3 bases are TGTGCCAGCAGCCAACACCCCCGGGACACTGGGGCGGATGGCTACACCTTC.

The chain carries TRBV13 and TRBJ1-4; the match to TRBD1 covers 7 bases. The CDR3 totals 14 residues. Germline V lookup: CDR1 PRHDT, CDR2 FYEKMQ (reference sequence). J was trimmed by 4 bases and V by 5 bases; bases with no gene match: 4. DNA of the CDR3: TGTGCCAGCAGCCGGGGACAGTTTAATGAAAAACTGTTTTTT. This encodes CASSRGQFNEKLFF.

The rearrangement joins TRBV7-6 to TRBJ2-2, with TRBD2 matching over 12 bases. The CDR3 sequence is 15 residues long. Germline V gene data show CDR1 as SGHVS and CDR2 as FNYEAQ. V lost 10 bases to trimming and J lost 4 bases; unmatched junction nucleotides: 7. CDR3 nucleotide sequence: TGTGCCACCAACGGACTAGCGGGAACCACCGGGGAGCTGTTTTTT. Residues: CATNGLAGTTGELFF.

This clone was counted between two and nine times. The V gene is TRBV2, the J gene TRBJ2-1, with D perhaps matching TRBD2 (6 bases). The CDR3 runs to 12 residues. Looked up from germline, CDR1 is SNHLY and CDR2 is FYNNEI. The V end lost 0 bases, the J end lost 10 bases, and 7 bases lay between the germline ends. CDR3 in amino acids: CASSEASGEQFF. CDR3 nucleotide sequence: TGTGCCAGCAGTGAAGCTAGCGGCGAGCAGTTCTTC.

The CDR3 loop is CASSQGSLRGEENGYTF. CDR3 DNA: TGTGCCAGCAGCCAAGGTTCGCTCAGGGGAGAAGAGAATGGCTACACCTTC. The chain combines TRBV4-2 with TRBJ1-2; possible D gene TRBD1, 6 bases. From germline, CDR1 is LGHNA and CDR2 YNFKEQ. The V and J ends lost 1 base and 6 bases respectively, with 21 bases between them. The CDR3 is 17 amino acids.

The V and J genes are TRBV19 and TRBJ2-3; D is possibly TRBD1 (5 bases). Deletions cut 3 bases from V and 2 bases from J, with 15 bases between. Germline V lookup: CDR1 LNHDA, CDR2 SQIVND (reference sequence). This CDR3 has 16 amino acids. CDR3 nucleotides: TGTGCCAGTAGTATTTGGTCAGGGTCGATCACAGATACGCAGTATTTT. It encodes CASSIWSGSITDTQYF.